The 32 T cell receptor beta chains given below trace back to one sample, sequenced in a study of early T cells in non-severe SARS-CoV-2 infection. Each CDR3 protein gets one entry after TCRdb re-called the 5' RACE reads with MiXCR. The profile shows tens of thousands of distinct CDR3 sequences, roughly 4% of them singletons. The material sequenced was whole blood. The source is an adult who was a healthcare worker with PCR-confirmed SARS-CoV-2 infection or an uninfected control (not recorded which).

Many counts were recorded for this clonotype. V is TRBV6-1 and J is TRBJ1-2, with TRBD1 identical over 7 bases. Germline CDR1 is MNHNS and CDR2 is SASEGT. V trimming: 9 bases; J trimming: 2 bases; junction bases outside the gene matches: 6. The CDR3 totals 13 residues. The CDR3 nucleotides are TGTGCCAGTTGCCGGGACAGAAACTATGGCTACACCTTC. Translated, it gives CASCRDRNYGYTF.

This clonotype was counted many times. The chain carries TRBV7-6 and TRBJ2-1; D is unclear. The CDR3 covers 15 residues. V lost 5 bases and J lost 4, with 15 bases in between. Germline V gene lookup returns CDR1 SGHVS and CDR2 FNYEAQ. The CDR3, as DNA: TGTGCCAGCAGCCGCGGTCCCGAGATTTACAATGAGCAGTTCTTC. This encodes CASSRGPEIYNEQFF.

This clonotype was counted at least ten times. This chain uses TRBV7-8 with TRBJ2-5; the match to TRBD2 covers 13 bases. CDR1 SGHVS and CDR2 FQNEAQ come from the germline V gene. The CDR3 consists of 16 residues. Unmatched junction bases numbered 7, after V lost 4 bases and J lost 5 bases. The DNA of the CDR3 is TGTGCCAGCAGCTCCCGGACTAGCGGGAGTAGCGAGACCCAGTACTTC. This gives the protein CASSSRTSGSSETQYF. The variable domain in full, completed from reference TRBV7-8 and TRBJ2-5, reads GAGVSQSPRYKVAKRGQDVALRCDPISGHVSLFWYQQALGQGPEFLTYFQNEAQLDKSGLPSDRFFAERPEGSVSTLKIQRTQQEDSAVYLCASSSRTSGSSETQYFGPGTRLLVL.

This clonotype was recorded many times. The chain recombines TRBV7-3 with TRBJ2-1; D is tentatively TRBD1 or TRBD2 (5 bases each). Germline V lookup: CDR1 SGHTA, CDR2 FQGTGA. The CDR3 covers 15 residues. Trimming stripped 3 bases from V and 2 bases from J, with 11 bases between. The CDR3 sequence: CASSFGGIPYNEQFF. The CDR3, as DNA: TGTGCCAGCAGCTTTGGGGGAATTCCCTACAATGAGCAGTTCTTC. The whole variable domain, filled in from reference TRBV7-3 and TRBJ2-1, reads GAGVSQTPSNKVTEKGKYVELRCDPISGHTALYWYRQSLGQGPEFLIYFQGTGAADDSGLPNDRFFAVRPEGSVSTLKIQRTERGDSAVYLCASSFGGIPYNEQFFGPGTRLTVL.

This clonotype was picked up many times. One junction end disagrees with the germline gene, perhaps due to a read error. This sequence joins TRBV18 and TRBJ1-6, with D unclear. Germline CDR1 reads KGHSH; CDR2 reads LQKENI. This CDR3 spans 13 amino acids. CDR3 nucleotide sequence: TGTGTCAGCTCACCGGACTCCCATTCACCCCTCCACTTT. It yields the protein CVSSPDSHSPLHF.

The table lists this clonotype with many counts. This chain joins TRBV6-5 and TRBJ1-1; 10 nucleotides align to TRBD1. Germline V lookup: CDR1 MNHEY, CDR2 SVGAGI. J lost 1 base, V lost 11 bases, and 10 bases had no gene match. The CDR3 is 15 amino acids. The CDR3 coding sequence is TGTGCCGCCACCCGGGACAGGGGAACGAACACTGAAGCTTTCTTT. This translates into CAATRDRGTNTEAFF.

This clonotype was seen repeatedly, ten times or more. The chain couples TRBV9 to TRBJ2-1; 8 bases are shared with TRBD2. Losses at the gene ends were 3 bases for V and 2 bases for J; bases not matched to a gene: 4. The CDR3 consists of 15 residues. Germline V gene data show CDR1 as SGDLS and CDR2 as YYNGEE. In DNA, the CDR3 is TGTGCCAGCAGCGCGACTAGCGCTCCCTACAATGAGCAGTTCTTC. It codes for CASSATSAPYNEQFF.

This clonotype showed up many times. CDR3 residues: CASSSEPVARGTQYF. For the CDR3, the DNA is TGTGCCAGCAGCTCCGAGCCCGTGGCCCGAGGGACCCAGTACTTC. J is TRBJ2-5 and V is TRBV7-6; no clear D gene. CDR1 is SGHVS, CDR2 FNYEAQ, per germline. Trimming cost V 4 bases and J 7 bases, with 19 bases left between them. This CDR3 is 15 amino acids long. The variable domain in full, completed from reference TRBV7-6 and TRBJ2-5, reads GAGVSQSPRYKVTKRGQDVALRCDPISGHVSLYWYRQALGQGPEFLTYFNYEAQQDKSGLPNDRFSAERPEGSISTLTIQRTEQRDSAMYRCASSSEPVARGTQYFGPGTRLLVL.

This clonotype was recorded many times. V gene TRBV6-5 combines with J gene TRBJ2-3, with a weak D call TRBD1 (6 bases). Trimming removed 8 bases at V and 5 bases at J, with 14 bases between. CDR3 length: 13 amino acids. Per the germline V gene, CDR1 is MNHEY and CDR2 is SVGAGI. The CDR3: CASSQVDRDTQYF. In DNA form, the CDR3 reads TGTGCCAGCTCCCAGGTGGACAGAGATACGCAGTATTTT.

This clonotype was counted at least ten times. The chain has TRBV20-1 and TRBJ2-5; 10 bases are shared with TRBD2. This CDR3 is built from 13 residues. Trimming removed 4 bases from V and 4 bases from J; junction bases left unmatched: 3. Per germline, CDR1 DFQATT and CDR2 SNEGSKA (reference sequence). The CDR3 nucleotides read TGCAGTGCTACAGCGGGAGGGCTAGAGACCCAGTACTTC. Translation gives CSATAGGLETQYF.

This clonotype was seen at least ten times. The J gene is TRBJ1-1, the V gene TRBV19; D unresolved. V dropped 4 bases and J dropped 1 base, with 7 bases sitting between them. CDR3 size: 13 residues. The germline gives CDR1 LNHDA, CDR2 SQIVND (reference sequence). The chain's CDR3 is CASSRNWNTEAFF. CDR3 nucleotide sequence: TGTGCCAGTAGTAGAAATTGGAACACTGAAGCTTTCTTT.

The chain carries TRBV12-3 or TRBV12-4 and TRBJ1-1; D is perhaps TRBD1 (6 bases). CDR3 size: 15 residues. V shed 6 bases and J shed 0 bases, with 14 bases lying between them. In nucleotides, the CDR3 is TGTGCCAGCAGGTACGTGCAGGGGATGAACACTGAAGCTTTCTTT. Its translation is CASRYVQGMNTEAFF.

This clonotype occurred many times. The chain carries TRBV20-1 and TRBJ2-1, with TRBD2 matching over 7 bases. This CDR3 is 13 amino acids long. CDR1 and CDR2 (germline): DFQATT, SNEGSKA (reference sequence). Trimming took 5 bases from V and 7 from J; bases not matched to a gene: 8. CDR3 sequence (DNA): TGCAGTGCTGACGGGACTAACTGGAATGAGCAGTTCTTC. It is translated as CSADGTNWNEQFF.

This clonotype was found a few times. The chain uses TRBV7-6 and TRBJ2-7; D is unresolved. The CDR3 is 13 amino acids. The germline V gene encodes CDR1 SGHVS and CDR2 FNYEAQ. V was shortened by 1 base and J by 7 bases, with 11 bases between the two germline ends. CDR3 region: CASSLEVGKEQYF. In DNA, the CDR3 is TGTGCCAGCAGCTTAGAGGTGGGCAAGGAGCAGTACTTC.

In this sample, this clonotype turned up many times. V gene TRBV7-2 combines with J gene TRBJ2-1; D uncertain. The CDR3 runs 15 residues. Germline CDR1 reads SGHTA; CDR2 reads FQGNSA. The V end was cut by 1 base, the J end by 2 bases, with 9 bases between. The CDR3 spells CASSLGVGPYNEQFF. The DNA of the CDR3 is TGTGCCAGCAGCTTAGGAGTAGGCCCCTACAATGAGCAGTTCTTC.

This clonotype showed up many times. The chain links TRBV7-6 to TRBJ2-2; D remains unclear. The germline V gene has CDR1 SGHVS and CDR2 FNYEAQ. Trimming took 2 bases from V and 6 from J, leaving 10 bases between them. This CDR3 has 14 amino acids. The CDR3 DNA follows: TGTGCCAGCAGCTTAAAGGGAAACCCCGGGGAGCTGTTTTTT. It specifies CASSLKGNPGELFF.

This clonotype was picked up many times. Relative to the germline gene, one junction end is altered; a read error may explain this. The chain uses TRBV6-1 and TRBJ2-7; D is uncertain. CDR1 MNHNS and CDR2 SASEGT come from the germline V gene. The CDR3 covers 13 residues. CDR3 region: CASSEALRLGSFF. The CDR3 DNA reads TGTGCCAGCAGTGAAGCGCTTCGCTTGGGTAGCTTCTTC.

This clonotype was picked up many times. The J gene is TRBJ2-5, the V gene TRBV7-6; TRBD2 matches 12 bases. Germline trimming cut 3 bases from V and 4 bases from J; bases unmatched to any gene: 9. Looked up from germline, CDR1 is SGHVS and CDR2 is FNYEAQ. There are 17 residues in the CDR3. The CDR3 loop reads CASSLRLAGVWGETQYF. CDR3 DNA: TGTGCCAGCAGCTTGAGACTAGCGGGAGTATGGGGAGAGACCCAGTACTTC.

This clonotype was found a few times. V usage is TRBV12-3 or TRBV12-4 and J usage is TRBJ2-2, with 12 bases matching TRBD2. This CDR3 comprises 15 residues. Germline trimming cut 6 bases from V and 7 bases from J; bases unmatched to any gene: 6. CDR3 nucleotides: TGTGCCAGCAGAAGGACTAGCGGGATAGTCGGGGAGCTGTTTTTT. It yields the protein CASRRTSGIVGELFF.

The chain has TRBV29-1 and TRBJ2-5, with a weak D call TRBD2 (5 bases). Deletions cut 6 bases from V and 4 bases from J, with 15 bases between. This CDR3 has 13 amino acids. Germline CDR1 and CDR2: SQVTM and ANQGSEA. The CDR3 DNA reads as TGCAGCGTAATCCGCACCGAGGGAGAGACCCAGTACTTC. Protein product: CSVIRTEGETQYF.

This clonotype was seen only a few times. CDR3 bases: TGTGCCAGCAGCTCCTCTCGGGGGCTCAACGAGCAGTACTTC. It is translated as CASSSSRGLNEQYF. The chain recombines TRBV7-9 with TRBJ2-7; D may match TRBD1 or TRBD2 (6 bases each). Between the trimmed V and J ends, which lost 4 bases and 5 bases, there was a span of 15 bases. The CDR3 has 14 amino acids. Germline V gene sequence: CDR1 SEHNR, CDR2 FQNEAQ (reference sequence).

There are many counts of this clonotype. The genes are TRBV18 and TRBJ2-7; tentative D call: TRBD2 (5 bases). The CDR3 extends over 12 amino acids. The germline gives CDR1 KGHSH, CDR2 LQKENI. Trimming took 3 bases from V and 2 from J, leaving 5 bases between them. In nucleotides, the CDR3 is TGTGCCAGCTCACCCGGGACCTACGAGCAGTACTTC. It encodes CASSPGTYEQYF.

The sample holds many counts of this clonotype. V is TRBV4-3 and J is TRBJ2-5; D is undetermined. V lost 0 bases to trimming and J lost 5 bases, with 13 bases between them. The germline CDR1 and CDR2 sequences are LGHNA and YSLEER. This CDR3 has 15 amino acids. The CDR3 here is CASSQDRLSGETQYF. Written as DNA, the CDR3 is TGCGCCAGCAGCCAAGATCGACTCTCCGGGGAGACCCAGTACTTC.

The chain joins TRBV7-8 to TRBJ2-7; 7 bases are shared with TRBD2. In germline, CDR1 is SGHVS, CDR2 FQNEAQ. Trimming removed 5 bases from V and 4 bases from J; junction bases left unmatched: 5. This CDR3 has 13 residues. DNA for the CDR3: TGTGCCAGCAGCGTGACTAGCCAATACGAGCAGTACTTC. Translation gives CASSVTSQYEQYF.

Within the sample, this clonotype is medium-sized (0.01 to 0.1%). The chain couples TRBV6-5 to TRBJ2-1; no clear D. This CDR3 region has 14 residues. V dropped 0 bases and J dropped 5 bases, with 8 bases sitting between them. Germline V gene sequence: CDR1 MNHEY, CDR2 SVGAGI. CDR3 residues: CASSYSGTHNEQFF. The CDR3 coding sequence is TGTGCCAGCAGTTACTCTGGTACTCACAATGAGCAGTTCTTC.

This clonotype appeared many times. This chain links TRBV20-1 with TRBJ2-3; 7 positions match TRBD2. Germline-derived CDR1 and CDR2 are DFQATT and SNEGSKA (reference sequence). Trimming removed 4 bases from V and 6 bases from J; junction bases left unmatched: 13. The CDR3 spans 15 residues. CDR3 sequence (DNA): TGCAGTGCTATCGGGCCACGGGGGGTCCTGGATACGCAGTATTTT. Translation: CSAIGPRGVLDTQYF.

This clonotype was observed many times. This chain connects TRBV20-1 to TRBJ2-4; 11 bases map to TRBD1. Looked up from germline, CDR1 is DFQATT and CDR2 is SNEGSKA (reference sequence). This CDR3 spans 14 amino acids. With 3 bases clipped from V and 7 bases from J, the junction kept 5 bases outside the gene matches. CDR3 amino acids: CSARDRGLGNIQYF. The CDR3 DNA sequence: TGCAGTGCTAGGGACAGGGGGCTGGGGAACATTCAGTACTTC.

This clonotype was seen ten or more times. J is TRBJ2-5 and V is TRBV4-3, with 7 bases that match TRBD1. The V and J ends lost 0 bases and 5 bases, in that order; junction bases with no gene match: 3. Germline V gives CDR1 LGHNA, CDR2 YSLEER. The CDR3 extends over 14 amino acids. The CDR3 here is CASSQETGLETQYF. Written as DNA, the CDR3 is TGCGCCAGCAGCCAAGAGACAGGGTTGGAGACCCAGTACTTC.

This clonotype turned up a few times. This chain links TRBV18 with TRBJ2-7; possibly TRBD1 for D (5 bases). This CDR3 is built from 14 residues. Germline V gene lookup returns CDR1 KGHSH and CDR2 LQKENI. The V gene lost 0 bases and the J gene lost 9 bases, with 15 bases spanning the gap. CDR3 DNA: TGTGCCAGCTCACCACCTGGCAGGCAGGGTGGGCAGTACTTC. Amino acid sequence: CASSPPGRQGGQYF.

This clonotype has at least ten counts. V is TRBV4-3 and J is TRBJ2-7; D remains unclear. Germline V gene lookup returns CDR1 LGHNA and CDR2 YSLEER. CDR3 length: 16 residues. V was trimmed by 0 bases and J by 0 bases, leaving 12 bases between them. The DNA for the CDR3 is TGCGCCAGCAGCCAAGACCCAGCCTCCAGCTCCTACGAGCAGTACTTC. Translating gives CASSQDPASSSYEQYF.

Ten or more counts support this clonotype. The V call is TRBV4-1, the J call TRBJ1-5, with 10 bases fitting TRBD1. The CDR3 has 16 residues. The ends lost 1 base at V and 3 bases at J; junction bases unmatched: 3. CDR1 and CDR2 from the germline V gene are MGHRA and YSYEKL. In DNA, the CDR3 is TGCGCCAGCAGCCAAGTGGGACAGGGGATCAATCAGCCCCAGCATTTT. It is translated as CASSQVGQGINQPQHF.

This clonotype was found many times. The chain recombines TRBV5-1 with TRBJ2-7; possible D gene TRBD2, 5 bases. This CDR3 is built from 17 residues. Trimming stripped 0 bases from V and 0 bases from J, with 16 bases between. Germline V gives CDR1 SGHRS, CDR2 YFSETQ. This CDR3 reads CASSLDRLTQISYEQYF. CDR3 sequence (DNA): TGCGCCAGCAGCTTGGACCGACTAACTCAAATCTCCTACGAGCAGTACTTC.